The next 10 T cell receptor beta chains were all read from a single sample in a study of blood T cells in healthy people across ages. PCR was performed a second time for about 7 to 12 cycles using a sample-barcoded 5' primer and a J-beta primer mix. Each CDR3 protein gets one entry after TCRdb re-called the 5' RACE reads with MiXCR. The repertoire consists of about 1.6 million distinct CDR3 sequences, with roughly 32% occurring once and the leading ten covering roughly 12%. The sequenced material came from blood. Receptors were obtained from a woman aged 25 to 39 in good health.

V usage is TRBV10-3 and J usage is TRBJ2-7; D call uncertain. CDR1 and CDR2 from the germline V gene are ENHRY and SYGVKD. V gave up 3 bases and J gave up 3 bases, with 9 bases separating them. This CDR3 is 13 amino acids long. The CDR3 region is CAISERASYEQYF. In nucleotides, the CDR3 is TGTGCCATCAGTGAAAGGGCCAGCTACGAGCAGTACTTC.

This clonotype was observed a few times. The V and J genes are TRBV12-3 or TRBV12-4 and TRBJ2-7; 7 positions match TRBD1. After removal of 5 bases from V and 0 bases from J, the junction contained 13 bases not matched to a gene. The CDR3 consists of 17 residues. For the CDR3, the DNA is TGTGCCAGCAGTCCAACCCGGACAGGCCCGATCTCCTACGAGCAGTACTTC. Its translation is CASSPTRTGPISYEQYF.

This chain joins TRBV20-1 and TRBJ2-4, with 12 bases matching TRBD2. This CDR3 contains 12 residues. J was trimmed by 13 bases and V by 3 bases; bases with no gene match: 4. CDR1 DFQATT and CDR2 SNEGSKA come from the germline V gene (reference sequence). In DNA form, the CDR3 reads TGCAGTGCTAGTAGACTAGCGGGGGAGCAGTACTTC. Residues: CSASRLAGEQYF.

This rearrangement joins TRBV10-3 to TRBJ2-5, with D perhaps TRBD2 (6 bases). V was clipped by 6 bases and J by 5 bases, with 13 bases between them. This CDR3 has 13 amino acids. CDR1 is ENHRY, CDR2 SYGVKD, per germline. The CDR3 here is CAISHGGEETQYF. CDR3 nucleotides: TGTGCCATCAGCCACGGAGGGGAGGAGACCCAGTACTTC.

This clonotype was observed a few times. The genes are TRBV28 and TRBJ1-4, with 7 bases identical to TRBD1. Trimming at V came to 5 bases and at J to 3 bases, leaving 6 bases not matched to a gene. Germline V gives CDR1 MDHEN, CDR2 SYDVKM. The CDR3 sequence is 15 residues long. Here the CDR3 reads CASSPTGTANEKLFF. Here the CDR3 DNA reads TGTGCCAGCAGTCCTACCGGGACAGCTAATGAAAAACTGTTTTTT. The whole variable domain, filled in from reference TRBV28 and TRBJ1-4, reads DVKVTQSSRYLVKRTGEKVFLECVQDMDHENMFWYRQDPGLGLRLIYFSYDVKMKEKGDIPEGYSVSREKKERFSLILESASTNQTSMYLCASSPTGTANEKLFFGSGTQLSVL.

The chain links TRBV6-2 or TRBV6-3 to TRBJ1-2, with 10 nucleotides matching TRBD1. Trimming removed 6 bases from V and 8 bases from J; junction bases left unmatched: 9. This CDR3 region has 14 residues. Germline V gene lookup returns CDR1 MNHEY and CDR2 SVGEGT. The CDR3 DNA reads as TGTGCCAGCAGGACCGACAGGGGGCGAAGAGGCTACACCTTC. Translation gives CASRTDRGRRGYTF.

The chain links TRBV20-1 to TRBJ1-1; D might be TRBD1 (6 bases). Per germline, CDR1 DFQATT and CDR2 SNEGSKA (reference sequence). CDR3 length: 11 residues. CDR3 in amino acids: CGPQGPTEAFF. CDR3 nucleotides: TGCGGGCCACAGGGACCCACTGAAGCTTTCTTT.

This clonotype has a handful of counts. The rearrangement joins TRBV28 to TRBJ2-7, with D perhaps being TRBD1 or TRBD2 (5 bases each). V shed 5 bases and J shed 2 bases, with 13 bases lying between them. Germline-derived CDR1 and CDR2 are MDHEN and SYDVKM. There are 14 residues in the CDR3. The CDR3 spells CASSVQPGPYEQYF. The CDR3 DNA sequence: TGTGCCAGCAGTGTCCAGCCGGGACCCTACGAGCAGTACTTC.

The CDR3: CSVTAGQEEKLFF. The CDR3 DNA follows: TGCAGTGTTACCGCCGGGCAAGAAGAAAAACTGTTTTTT. The genes are TRBV20-1 and TRBJ1-4; no definite D call. Trimming left V 7 bases short and J 8 bases short, with 17 bases between. The CDR3 length is 13 residues. CDR1 is DFQATT and CDR2 is SNEGSKA in the germline V gene (reference sequence).

This clonotype came up a few times. The V call is TRBV24-1, the J call TRBJ1-2, with D perhaps TRBD1 (6 bases). This CDR3 comprises 14 residues. The germline CDR1 and CDR2 sequences are KGHDR and SFDVKD. V lost 2 bases, J lost 4 bases, and 10 bases lay in between. The DNA for the CDR3 is TGTGCCACCAGTGATTGGACAGTCTCCTATGGCTACACCTTC. Its protein product is CATSDWTVSYGYTF.